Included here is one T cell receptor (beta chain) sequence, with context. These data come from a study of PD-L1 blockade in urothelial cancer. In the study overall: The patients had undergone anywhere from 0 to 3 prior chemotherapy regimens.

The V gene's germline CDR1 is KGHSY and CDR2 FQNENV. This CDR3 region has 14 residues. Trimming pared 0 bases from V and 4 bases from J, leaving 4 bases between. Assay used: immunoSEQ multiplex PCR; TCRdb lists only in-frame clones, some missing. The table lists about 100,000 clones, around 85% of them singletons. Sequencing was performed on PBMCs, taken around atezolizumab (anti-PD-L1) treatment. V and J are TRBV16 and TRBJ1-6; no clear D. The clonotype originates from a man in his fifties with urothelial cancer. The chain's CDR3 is CASSQSAYNSPLHF. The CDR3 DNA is TGTGCCAGCAGCCAATCCGCGTATAATTCACCCCTCCACTTT.